The 18 T cell receptor beta chains listed next were all sequenced from one sample in a study of CD8 T cells in Susac syndrome. Reverse transcription of roughly 0.45 to 1 ug RNA used random hexamers. TCRdb redid the calling of the immunoSEQ multiplex PCR reads with MiXCR, one entry per CDR3 protein. The sample lists about 250,000 distinct CDR3 sequences, just over 90% occurring once. Sequencing input: CD4+ T cells from PBMCs. The receptors were sampled from a human donor with multiple sclerosis.

The chain links TRBV30 to TRBJ1-2; D is perhaps TRBD1 (5 bases). V lost 1 base to trimming and J lost 8 bases, with 17 bases between them. The length of the CDR3 is 14 residues. Germline V gene data show CDR1 as GTSNPN and CDR2 as SVGIG (reference sequence). As DNA, the CDR3 is TGTGCCTGGAGTGGGGGCGCGTCCCCGGGGGGCTACACCTTC. Translating gives CAWSGGASPGGYTF.

The V and J genes are TRBV3-1 and TRBJ2-4; D is perhaps TRBD2 (7 bases). The CDR3 spans 19 residues. V lost 3 bases and J 1 base, leaving 22 bases between the germline ends. From germline, CDR1 is LGHDT and CDR2 YNNKEL (reference sequence). The CDR3 DNA reads as TGTGCCAGCAGCCAGTGGGGTGGCGGGGGCGGACTGGCCAAAAACATTCAGTACTTC. This encodes CASSQWGGGGGLAKNIQYF.

This chain links TRBV24-1 with TRBJ2-2; the match to TRBD1 covers 7 bases. CDR1 is KGHDR, CDR2 SFDVKD, per germline. Trimming cost V 3 bases and J 5 bases; bases outside gene matches: 2. The CDR3 totals 14 residues. In DNA, the CDR3 is TGTGCCACCAGTGATCTACAGGGGACCGGGGAGCTGTTTTTT. It codes for CATSDLQGTGELFF.

This chain joins TRBV29-1 and TRBJ2-3; possible D gene TRBD2, 5 bases. Germline CDR1 and CDR2: SQVTM and ANQGSEA. This CDR3 spans 16 amino acids. Deletions cut 6 bases from V and 1 base from J, with 20 bases between. This chain's CDR3 is CSVSPLDSRGTDTQYF. In DNA form, the CDR3 reads TGCAGCGTATCCCCCCTGGACTCGAGGGGCACAGATACGCAGTATTTT.

The chain links TRBV19 to TRBJ2-5; D perhaps matches TRBD2 (5 bases). Germline V gives CDR1 LNHDA, CDR2 SQIVND (reference sequence). The CDR3 sequence is 15 residues long. Trimming took off 2 bases at V and 4 bases at J, with 14 bases between the two ends. The CDR3 DNA follows: TGTGCCAGTAGTATAACCAATGAACGGGGAGAGACCCAGTACTTC. The encoded protein is CASSITNERGETQYF.

The gene calls are TRBV24-1 and TRBJ2-2; a possible D gene is TRBD1 (6 bases). Germline V gene data show CDR1 as KGHDR and CDR2 as SFDVKD. V was cut by 7 bases and J by 0 bases, with 11 bases left in between. The CDR3 consists of 15 residues. The CDR3 DNA is TGTGCCACCAGCTGGGACAACCCGAACACCGGGGAGCTGTTTTTT. Translated: CATSWDNPNTGELFF.

The V call is TRBV18, the J call TRBJ2-2; the D is unclear. The CDR3 is made up of 15 amino acids. V lost 2 bases and J 1 base, leaving 8 bases between the germline ends. Germline V gives CDR1 KGHSH, CDR2 LQKENI. The CDR3 DNA sequence: TGTGCCAGCTCACCAATATCCCAGAACACCGGGGAGCTGTTTTTT. Its translation is CASSPISQNTGELFF.

The count of this clonotype is one. This rearrangement joins TRBV6-5 to TRBJ2-2; 11 bases map to TRBD2. Unmatched junction bases numbered 4, after V lost 5 bases and J lost 5 bases. This CDR3 spans 15 amino acids. CDR1 is MNHEY and CDR2 is SVGAGI in the germline V gene. In nucleotides, the CDR3 is TGTGCCAGCAGTAGTAGCGGGGGGGCAACCGGGGAGCTGTTTTTT. This encodes CASSSSGGATGELFF.

The rearrangement uses TRBV20-1 and TRBJ2-6, with D unclear. Trimming removed 3 bases from V and 0 bases from J, with 3 bases in between. The CDR3 covers 13 residues. The germline V gene has CDR1 DFQATT and CDR2 SNEGSKA (reference sequence). This CDR3 reads CSASHSGANVLTF. The CDR3, as DNA: TGCAGTGCTAGCCACTCTGGGGCCAACGTCCTGACTTTC.

The chain joins TRBV28 to TRBJ2-2; D might be TRBD1 or TRBD2, each matching 5 bases. Germline V gene lookup returns CDR1 MDHEN and CDR2 SYDVKM. Trimming shortened V by 6 bases and J by 6 bases, and 20 bases separated the two germline ends. The CDR3 is 16 amino acids. The CDR3 DNA is TGTGCCAGCAGCTCCCCTTCCGGGACCCCACCCGGGGAGCTGTTTTTT. It specifies CASSSPSGTPPGELFF.

This sequence joins TRBV6-1 and TRBJ1-4; no reliable D call. Trimming took off 4 bases at V and 8 bases at J, with 14 bases between the two ends. Germline assignment: CDR1 MNHNS and CDR2 SASEGT. The CDR3 runs to 14 residues. This CDR3 reads CASSVVVLGEKLFF. The CDR3 DNA sequence: TGTGCCAGCAGTGTTGTAGTCCTGGGGGAAAAACTGTTTTTT.

V and J are TRBV28 and TRBJ2-7; D is unresolved. V lost 8 bases to trimming and J lost 3 bases, with 11 bases between them. This CDR3 spans 12 amino acids. Germline values: CDR1 MDHEN, CDR2 SYDVKM. CDR3 in DNA: TGTGCCAGCTTTAACGTCGTCTACGAGCAGTACTTC. Translated, it gives CASFNVVYEQYF.

The genes are TRBV9 and TRBJ2-7; TRBD1 matches 10 bases. Per the germline V gene, CDR1 is SGDLS and CDR2 is YYNGEE. With V trimmed by 3 bases and J by 2 bases, 8 bases remained unmatched. CDR3 length equals 16 residues. CDR3 sequence: CASSDRQGATTYEQYF. The CDR3 DNA sequence: TGTGCCAGCAGCGACAGACAGGGGGCCACTACCTACGAGCAGTACTTC.

The gene calls are TRBV6-5 and TRBJ2-1; possibly TRBD2 for D (6 bases). Trimming removed 4 bases at V and 9 bases at J, with 16 bases between. The CDR3 covers 14 residues. Germline CDR1 MNHEY, CDR2 SVGAGI. The chain's CDR3 is CASSLGGSLPEQFF. The CDR3 DNA is TGTGCCAGCAGTTTGGGGGGAAGCCTCCCTGAGCAGTTCTTC.

This clonotype was observed once. The V call is TRBV12-3 or TRBV12-4, the J call TRBJ1-2; 7 bases line up with TRBD1. CDR3 length: 12 residues. J was trimmed by 8 bases and V by 4 bases; bases with no gene match: 4. DNA for the CDR3: TGTGCCAGCAGTTCCTACAGGGGCGGCTACACCTTC. Amino acids: CASSSYRGGYTF.

The rearrangement joins TRBV18 to TRBJ2-7; a possible D gene is TRBD1 (5 bases). The CDR3 contains 16 residues. Trimming pared 2 bases from V and 2 bases from J, leaving 16 bases between. Germline CDR1 is KGHSH and CDR2 is LQKENI. Here the CDR3 reads CASSPRGREPPYEQYF. The CDR3 nucleotides are TGTGCCAGCTCACCAAGGGGCAGGGAACCCCCCTACGAGCAGTACTTC.

The chain links TRBV6-1 to TRBJ1-4; 7 bases are a match to TRBD1. The CDR3 extends over 15 amino acids. Losses at the gene ends were 3 bases for V and 4 bases for J; bases not matched to a gene: 5. Germline assignment: CDR1 MNHNS and CDR2 SASEGT. This chain's CDR3 is CASSEVQGINEKLFF. DNA for the CDR3: TGTGCCAGCAGTGAGGTACAGGGGATTAATGAAAAACTGTTTTTT.

The rearrangement links TRBV30 to TRBJ2-1, with 8 positions matching TRBD1. The V gene's germline CDR1 is GTSNPN and CDR2 SVGIG (reference sequence). This CDR3 contains 14 residues. V lost 4 bases to trimming and J lost 4 bases; unmatched junction nucleotides: 6. CDR3 region: CAWNPDRAYNEQFF. The CDR3 coding sequence is TGTGCCTGGAATCCGGACAGGGCGTACAATGAGCAGTTCTTC.